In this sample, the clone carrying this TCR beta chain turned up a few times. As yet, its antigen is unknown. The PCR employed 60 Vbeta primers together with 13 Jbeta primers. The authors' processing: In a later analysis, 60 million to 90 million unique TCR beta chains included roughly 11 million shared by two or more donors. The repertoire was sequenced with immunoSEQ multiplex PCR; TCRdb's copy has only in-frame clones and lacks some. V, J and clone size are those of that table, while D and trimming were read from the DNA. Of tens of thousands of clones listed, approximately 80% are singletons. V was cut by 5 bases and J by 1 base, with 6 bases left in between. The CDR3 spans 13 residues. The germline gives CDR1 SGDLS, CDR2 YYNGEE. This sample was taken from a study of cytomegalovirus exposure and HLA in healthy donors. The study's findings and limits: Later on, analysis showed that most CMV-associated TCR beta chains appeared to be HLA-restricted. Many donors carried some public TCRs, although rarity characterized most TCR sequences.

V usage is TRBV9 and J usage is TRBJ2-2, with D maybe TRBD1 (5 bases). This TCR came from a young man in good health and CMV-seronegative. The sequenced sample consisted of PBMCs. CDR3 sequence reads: CASSQGNTGELFF. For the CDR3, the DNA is TGTGCCAGCAGTCAGGGGAACACCGGGGAGCTGTTTTTT.